Shown below are 9 T cell receptor beta chains from a single sample sequenced in a study of molecular identifiers for immune sequencing clone quantification. Each CDR3 protein is one row after TCRdb ran MiXCR on the PCR reads. The sample lists under 650,000 distinct CDR3 sequences, 15% to 20% occurring once. The specimen sequenced was naive CD8+ T cells from blood, with Jurkat cell RNA spiked in. Subset described: FACS-sorted CD8+CD4-CCR7+CD45RA+ naive T cells. The receptor source for this set is a human donor in good health. Some libraries in this study had Jurkat cell RNA spiked in.

The rearrangement uses TRBV12-3 or TRBV12-4 and TRBJ2-7, with D hard to call. The CDR3 has 14 residues. V lost 6 bases to trimming and J lost 5 bases, with 17 bases between them. This CDR3 is CASRSGWAADEQYF. Written as DNA, the CDR3 is TGTGCCAGCAGGTCCGGTTGGGCAGCAGACGAGCAGTACTTC.

This clonotype was seen a handful of times. This sequence may be a read error, since a much larger clone differs from it by one base. This chain joins TRBV29-1 and TRBJ1-5; a weak D match, TRBD1 (6 bases). The V and J ends lost 6 bases and 12 bases respectively, with 15 bases between them. Germline V gene sequence: CDR1 SQVTM, CDR2 ANQGSEA. This CDR3 contains 11 residues. The CDR3 is CSVNGGDIQHF. The CDR3 nucleotides read TGCAGCGTGAACGGGGGGGACATCCAGCATTTT.

Note on this clonotype: This may be a read error: a much more frequent sequence differs by one nucleotide. The chain carries TRBV6-6 and TRBJ2-3, with D tentatively TRBD1 or TRBD2 (5 bases each). The CDR3 has 15 amino acids. Germline V lookup: CDR1 MNHNY, CDR2 SVGAGI (reference sequence). CDR3 protein: CASSYGVPSTGTQYF. CDR3 sequence (DNA): TGTGCCAGCAGTTACGGTGTACCTAGCACAGGTACGCAGTATTTT.

This clonotype showed up just a few times. V gene TRBV9 combines with J gene TRBJ1-1, with 7 bases identical to TRBD1. Per germline, CDR1 SGDLS and CDR2 YYNGEE. V lost 0 bases, J lost 4 bases, and 6 bases stayed unmatched. The CDR3 loop spans 15 amino acids. CDR3 region: CASSVVEGAGTEAFF. The DNA for the CDR3 is TGTGCCAGCAGCGTAGTGGAGGGGGCGGGCACTGAAGCTTTCTTT.

This clonotype was observed at least ten times. V usage is TRBV6-2 or TRBV6-3 and J usage is TRBJ2-7, with D possibly matching TRBD1 (7 bases). Germline values: CDR1 MNHEY, CDR2 SVGEGT. Trimming pared 0 bases from V and 2 bases from J, leaving 11 bases between. The CDR3 loop spans 15 amino acids. Here the CDR3 reads CASSYSDRRAYEQYF. For the CDR3, the DNA is TGTGCCAGCAGTTACTCGGACAGGAGGGCCTACGAGCAGTACTTC.

This clonotype showed up many times. The rearrangement links TRBV6-6 to TRBJ1-6, with TRBD1 matching over 7 bases. The length of the CDR3 is 15 residues. CDR1 and CDR2 from the germline V gene are MNHNY and SVGAGI (reference sequence). Unmatched junction bases numbered 3, after V lost 0 bases and J lost 7 bases. The CDR3 bases are TGTGCCAGCAGTTACTCGGGACAGCAGAATTCACCCCTCCACTTT. This translates into CASSYSGQQNSPLHF.

This chain uses TRBV21-1 with TRBJ2-1; the table's D call of TRBD2 was not tested on the DNA. TRBV21-1 is a pseudogene locus. The CDR3 is 15 residues long. CDR3: CASSRRASGGSEQFF. The CDR3 nucleotides read TGTGCCAGCAGCCGAAGGGCTAGCGGCGGGAGTGAGCAGTTCTTC.

This sequence joins TRBV29-1 and TRBJ2-5, with 9 positions matching TRBD1. CDR1 is SQVTM, CDR2 ANQGSEA, per germline. There are 15 residues in the CDR3. V trimming: 6 bases; J trimming: 5 bases; junction bases outside the gene matches: 13. DNA for the CDR3: TGCAGCGTGAAAGGGGGACAGGGTATAGGGGAGACCCAGTACTTC. It is translated as CSVKGGQGIGETQYF. Combining the CDR3 with reference TRBV29-1 and TRBJ2-5 gives the whole variable domain SAVISQKPSRDICQRGTSLTIQCQVDSQVTMMFWYRQQPGQSLTLIATANQGSEATYESGFVIDKFPISRPNLTFSTLTVSNMSPEDSSIYLCSVKGGQGIGETQYFGPGTRLLVL.

In its sample, this clonotype was seen many times. The rearrangement uses TRBV12-3 or TRBV12-4 and TRBJ2-7; 7 bases align to TRBD1. The junction had 1 base not matched to a gene; V was cut back by 0 bases and J by 5 bases. This CDR3 region has 13 residues. The CDR3 sequence is CASSLAGGDEQYF. For the CDR3, the DNA is TGTGCCAGCAGTTTAGCAGGGGGCGACGAGCAGTACTTC.